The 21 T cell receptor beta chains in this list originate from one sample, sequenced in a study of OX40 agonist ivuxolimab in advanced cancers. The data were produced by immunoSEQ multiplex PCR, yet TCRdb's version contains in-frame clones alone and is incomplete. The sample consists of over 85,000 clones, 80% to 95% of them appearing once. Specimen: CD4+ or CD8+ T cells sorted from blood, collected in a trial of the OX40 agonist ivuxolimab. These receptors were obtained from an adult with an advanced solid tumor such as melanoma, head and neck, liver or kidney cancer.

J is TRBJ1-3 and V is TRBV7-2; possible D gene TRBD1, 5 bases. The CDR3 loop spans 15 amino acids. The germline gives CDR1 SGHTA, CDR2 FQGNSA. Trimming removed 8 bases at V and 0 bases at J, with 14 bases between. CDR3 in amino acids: CASGPGLFSGNTIYF. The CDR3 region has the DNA TGTGCCAGCGGCCCGGGACTGTTCTCTGGAAACACCATATATTTT.

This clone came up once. In DNA form, the CDR3 reads TGTGCCAGCATAGGCACAGATACGCAGTATTTT. It specifies CASIGTDTQYF. This chain joins TRBV6-5 and TRBJ2-3; no reliable D call. V lost 7 bases and J 1 base, leaving 3 bases between the germline ends. The V gene's germline CDR1 is MNHEY and CDR2 SVGAGI. This CDR3 spans 11 amino acids.

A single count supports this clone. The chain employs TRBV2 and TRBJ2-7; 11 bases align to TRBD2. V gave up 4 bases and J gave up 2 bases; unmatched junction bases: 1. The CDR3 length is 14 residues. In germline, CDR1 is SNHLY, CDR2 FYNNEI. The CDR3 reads CASSGLAGPYEQYF. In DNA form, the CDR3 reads TGTGCCAGCAGTGGACTAGCGGGACCCTACGAGCAGTACTTC.

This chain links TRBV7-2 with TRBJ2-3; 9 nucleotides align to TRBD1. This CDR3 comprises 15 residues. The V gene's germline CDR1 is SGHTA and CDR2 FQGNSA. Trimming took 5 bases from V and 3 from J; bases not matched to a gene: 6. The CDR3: CASSPNRGQTDTQYF. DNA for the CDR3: TGTGCCAGCAGCCCTAACAGGGGGCAAACAGATACGCAGTATTTT.

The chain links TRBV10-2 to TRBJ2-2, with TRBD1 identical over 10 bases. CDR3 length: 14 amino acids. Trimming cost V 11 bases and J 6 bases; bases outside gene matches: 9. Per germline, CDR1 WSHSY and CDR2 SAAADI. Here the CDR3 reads CAARDRGFAGELFF. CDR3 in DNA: TGCGCCGCAAGGGACAGGGGATTTGCCGGGGAGCTGTTTTTT.

Here the CDR3 DNA reads TGCGCCAGCAGCTTGGAGGGACACCCTTGGGAAGCCCAGCATTTT. Residues: CASSLEGHPWEAQHF. This sequence joins TRBV5-1 and TRBJ1-5, with D possibly TRBD1 on 6 matching bases. Germline lookup yields CDR1 SGHRS and CDR2 YFSETQ. CDR3 size: 15 residues. V was trimmed by 0 bases and J by 11 bases, leaving 18 bases between them.

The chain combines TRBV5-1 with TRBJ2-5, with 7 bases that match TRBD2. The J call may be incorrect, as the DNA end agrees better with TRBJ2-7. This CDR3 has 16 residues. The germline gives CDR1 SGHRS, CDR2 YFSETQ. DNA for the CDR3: TGCGCCAGCAGCTTGGCCGCTCGGGCTAGCGGTTACGAGCAGTACTTC. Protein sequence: CASSLAARASGYEQYF.

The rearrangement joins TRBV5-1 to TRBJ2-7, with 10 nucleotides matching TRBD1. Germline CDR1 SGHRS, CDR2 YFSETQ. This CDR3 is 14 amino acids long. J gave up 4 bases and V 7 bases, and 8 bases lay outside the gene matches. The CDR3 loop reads CASGQGGLDYEQYF. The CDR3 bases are TGCGCCAGCGGACAGGGGGGACTTGATTACGAGCAGTACTTC.

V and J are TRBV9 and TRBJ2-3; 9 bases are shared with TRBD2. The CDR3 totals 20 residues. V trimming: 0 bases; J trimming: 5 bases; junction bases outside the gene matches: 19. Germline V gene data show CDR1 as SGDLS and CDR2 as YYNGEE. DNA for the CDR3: TGTGCCAGCAGCGTAGGCCCTCGGGGCGGGAGGGCCGATAGGATAGATACGCAGTATTTT. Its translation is CASSVGPRGGRADRIDTQYF.

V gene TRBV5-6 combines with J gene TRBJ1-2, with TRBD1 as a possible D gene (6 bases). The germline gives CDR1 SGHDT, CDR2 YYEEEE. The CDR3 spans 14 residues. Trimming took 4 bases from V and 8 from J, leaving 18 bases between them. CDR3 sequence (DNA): TGTGCCAGCAGCCCAGGCCGGGACATGGTGGGCTACACCTTC. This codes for CASSPGRDMVGYTF.

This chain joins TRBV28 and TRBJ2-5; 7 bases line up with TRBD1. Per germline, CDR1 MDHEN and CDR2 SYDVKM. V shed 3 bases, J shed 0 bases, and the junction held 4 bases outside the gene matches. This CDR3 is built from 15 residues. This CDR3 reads CASSLGQPYQETQYF. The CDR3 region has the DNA TGTGCCAGCAGTTTGGGACAGCCGTACCAAGAGACCCAGTACTTC.

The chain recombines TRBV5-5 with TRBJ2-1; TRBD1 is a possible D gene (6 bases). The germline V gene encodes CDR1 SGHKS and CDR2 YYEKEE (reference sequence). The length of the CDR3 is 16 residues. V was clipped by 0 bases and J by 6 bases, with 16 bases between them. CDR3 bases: TGTGCCAGCAGCTTGGTGTGGGGGCGGTGGGGCAATGAGCAGTTCTTC. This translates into CASSLVWGRWGNEQFF.

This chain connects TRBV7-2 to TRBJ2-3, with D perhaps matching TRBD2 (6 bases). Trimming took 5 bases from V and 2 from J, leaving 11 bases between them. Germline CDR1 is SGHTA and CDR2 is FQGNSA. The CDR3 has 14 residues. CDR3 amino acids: CASSPKGLTDTQYF. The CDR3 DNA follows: TGTGCCAGCAGCCCGAAGGGACTCACAGATACGCAGTATTTT.

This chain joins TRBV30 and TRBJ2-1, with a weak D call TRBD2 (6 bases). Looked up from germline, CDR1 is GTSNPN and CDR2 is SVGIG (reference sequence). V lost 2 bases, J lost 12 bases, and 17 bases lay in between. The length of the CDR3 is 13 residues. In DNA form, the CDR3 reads TGTGCCTGGAGTAGCGAGACTAGGCGGGGGCAGTTCTTC. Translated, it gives CAWSSETRRGQFF.

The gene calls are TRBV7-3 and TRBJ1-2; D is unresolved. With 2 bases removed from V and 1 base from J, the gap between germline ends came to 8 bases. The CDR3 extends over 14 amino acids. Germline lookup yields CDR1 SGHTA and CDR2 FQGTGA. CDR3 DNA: TGTGCCAGCAGCTTATACCGGGGTAACTATGGCTACACCTTC. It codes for CASSLYRGNYGYTF.

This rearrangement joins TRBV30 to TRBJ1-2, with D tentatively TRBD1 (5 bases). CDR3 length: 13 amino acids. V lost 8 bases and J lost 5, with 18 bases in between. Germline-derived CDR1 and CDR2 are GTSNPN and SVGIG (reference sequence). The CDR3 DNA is TGTGCCGGAAGCAAGGGGAACTCATATGGCTACACCTTC. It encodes CAGSKGNSYGYTF.

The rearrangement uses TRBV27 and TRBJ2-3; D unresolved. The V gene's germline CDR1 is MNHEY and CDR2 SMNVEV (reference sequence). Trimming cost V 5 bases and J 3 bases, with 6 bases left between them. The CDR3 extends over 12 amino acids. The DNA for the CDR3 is TGTGCCAGCAGTCGAACGACAGATACGCAGTATTTT. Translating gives CASSRTTDTQYF.

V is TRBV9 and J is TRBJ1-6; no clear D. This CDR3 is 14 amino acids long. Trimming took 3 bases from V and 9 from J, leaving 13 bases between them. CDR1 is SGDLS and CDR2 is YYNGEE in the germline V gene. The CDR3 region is CASSAGRVGSPLHF. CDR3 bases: TGTGCCAGCAGCGCCGGGCGGGTTGGTTCACCCCTCCACTTT.

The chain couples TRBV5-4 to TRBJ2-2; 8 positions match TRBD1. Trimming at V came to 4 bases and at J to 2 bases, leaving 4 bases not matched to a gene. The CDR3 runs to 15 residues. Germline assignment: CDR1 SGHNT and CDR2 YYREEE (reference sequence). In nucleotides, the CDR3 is TGTGCCAGCAGCACCGGACAGGGAAACACCGGGGAGCTGTTTTTT. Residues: CASSTGQGNTGELFF.

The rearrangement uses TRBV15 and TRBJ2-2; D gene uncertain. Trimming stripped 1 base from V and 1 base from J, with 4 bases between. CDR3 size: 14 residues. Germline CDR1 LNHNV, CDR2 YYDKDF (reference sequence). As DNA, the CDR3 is TGTGCCACCAGCAGAGTGGTGAACACCGGGGAGCTGTTTTTT. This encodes CATSRVVNTGELFF.

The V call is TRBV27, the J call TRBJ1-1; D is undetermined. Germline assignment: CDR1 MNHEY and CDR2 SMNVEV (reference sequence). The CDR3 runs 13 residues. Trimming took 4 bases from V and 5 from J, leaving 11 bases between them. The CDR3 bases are TGTGCCAGCAGTTCCATAGAGGGTACTGAAGCTTTCTTT. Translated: CASSSIEGTEAFF.